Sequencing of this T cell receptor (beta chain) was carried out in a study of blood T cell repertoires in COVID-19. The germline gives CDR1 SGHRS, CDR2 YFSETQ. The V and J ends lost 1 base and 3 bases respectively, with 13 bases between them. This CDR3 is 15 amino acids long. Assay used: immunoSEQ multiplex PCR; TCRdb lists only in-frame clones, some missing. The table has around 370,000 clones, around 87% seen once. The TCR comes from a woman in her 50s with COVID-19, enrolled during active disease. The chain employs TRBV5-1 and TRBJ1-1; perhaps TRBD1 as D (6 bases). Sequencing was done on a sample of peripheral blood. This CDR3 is CASSLSAAGDTEAFF. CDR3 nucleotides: TGCGCCAGCAGCTTGAGTGCAGCAGGGGACACTGAAGCTTTCTTT.